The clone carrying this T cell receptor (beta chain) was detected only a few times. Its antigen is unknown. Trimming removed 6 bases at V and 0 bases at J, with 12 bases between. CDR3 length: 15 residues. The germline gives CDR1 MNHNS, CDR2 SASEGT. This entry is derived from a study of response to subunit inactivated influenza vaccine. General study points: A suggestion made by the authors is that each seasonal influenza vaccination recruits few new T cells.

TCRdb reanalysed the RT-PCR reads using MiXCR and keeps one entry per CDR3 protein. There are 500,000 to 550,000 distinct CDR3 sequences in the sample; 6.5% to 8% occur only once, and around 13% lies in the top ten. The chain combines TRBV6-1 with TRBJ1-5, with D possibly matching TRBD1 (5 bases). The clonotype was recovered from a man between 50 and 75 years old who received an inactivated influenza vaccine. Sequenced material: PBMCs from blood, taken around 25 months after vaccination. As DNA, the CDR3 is TGTGCCAGCAGCCGACAGCAAGATAGCAATCAGCCCCAGCATTTT. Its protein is CASSRQQDSNQPQHF.